These 20 T cell receptor beta chains originate from one sample sequenced in a study of beta chain features in type 1 diabetes. Sequencing targeted expressed TCRB transcripts, as all isolated RNA had been reverse transcribed. The assay was immunoSEQ multiplex PCR, and TCRdb's table has in-frame clones only and misses some. The sample includes about 240,000 clones, 25% to 30% of them seen just once. Input material: central memory CD4+ T cells from blood. Every receptor here comes from a man aged 30 to 45 in good health.

This clone was observed a few times. This chain links TRBV18 with TRBJ2-7; no firm D call. The V end lost 2 bases, the J end lost 3 bases, and 11 bases lay between the germline ends. Germline V CDR1 and CDR2: KGHSH, LQKENI. There are 14 residues in the CDR3. CDR3 nucleotide sequence: TGTGCCAGCTCACCATCCGCGGTAATCTACGAGCAGTACTTC. Translated, it gives CASSPSAVIYEQYF.

This clone was picked up a small number of times. The CDR3 reads CASRAGTSGGSYNEQFF. DNA of the CDR3: TGTGCCAGCAGGGCCGGGACTAGCGGGGGCAGTTACAATGAGCAGTTCTTC. This chain uses TRBV7-9 with TRBJ2-1, with 14 bases aligning to TRBD2. The germline V gene has CDR1 SEHNR and CDR2 FQNEAQ (reference sequence). V shed 6 bases, J shed 4 bases, and the junction held 8 bases outside the gene matches. The CDR3 has 17 amino acids.

The CDR3 here is CASSYGGYAEAFF. As DNA, the CDR3 is TGTGCCAGCAGTTACGGTGGGTACGCTGAAGCTTTCTTT. V and J are TRBV6-6 and TRBJ1-1; D not resolved. V lost 2 bases to trimming and J lost 6 bases, with 10 bases between them. Germline assignment: CDR1 MNHNY and CDR2 SVGAGI (reference sequence). The CDR3 consists of 13 residues.

In this sample, this clone turned up a few times. The chain joins TRBV30 to TRBJ2-4, with D perhaps matching TRBD1 (6 bases). With 0 bases removed from V and 3 bases from J, the gap between germline ends came to 6 bases. The CDR3 spans 13 residues. In germline, CDR1 is GTSNPN, CDR2 SVGIG (reference sequence). CDR3 sequence (DNA): TGTGCCTGGAGTGTACAGGGCAAAAACATTCAGTACTTC. It encodes CAWSVQGKNIQYF.

This clone has a count of ten or more. The chain couples TRBV10-3 to TRBJ1-2; the match to TRBD1 covers 8 bases. Germline-derived CDR1 and CDR2 are ENHRY and SYGVKD. Trimming at V came to 3 bases and at J to 8 bases, leaving 8 bases not matched to a gene. CDR3 length: 14 amino acids. CDR3 DNA: TGTGCCATCAGTGATGGGGGACAGGCTATGGGCTACACCTTC. Protein: CAISDGGQAMGYTF.

This chain uses TRBV11-2 with TRBJ2-4; D not resolved. V was trimmed by 1 base and J by 2 bases, leaving 12 bases between them. This CDR3 has 16 amino acids. From germline, CDR1 is SGHAT and CDR2 FQNNGV. The CDR3 loop reads CASSLAPQIPKNIQYF. DNA of the CDR3: TGTGCCAGCAGCTTAGCACCACAGATCCCCAAAAACATTCAGTACTTC.

This clone was counted between two and nine times. This rearrangement joins TRBV27 to TRBJ2-7; possibly TRBD2 for D (6 bases). The V gene lost 5 bases and the J gene lost 7 bases, with 18 bases spanning the gap. The CDR3 is 14 residues long. Germline CDR1 MNHEY, CDR2 SMNVEV (reference sequence). The CDR3 DNA reads as TGTGCCAGCAGTCTAACTACCACCGGAGGGGAGCAGTACTTC. Its translation is CASSLTTTGGEQYF.

The chain couples TRBV5-1 to TRBJ1-1, with D uncertain. Between the trimmed V and J ends, which lost 4 bases and 5 bases, there was a span of 18 bases. The CDR3 has 15 residues. Germline V gene sequence: CDR1 SGHRS, CDR2 YFSETQ. CDR3 sequence reads: CASSPKTTPGTEAFF. The CDR3, as DNA: TGCGCCAGCAGCCCAAAGACGACCCCCGGGACTGAAGCTTTCTTT. The full variable domain, its missing parts supplied by reference TRBV5-1 and TRBJ1-1, is KAGVTQTPRYLIKTRGQQVTLSCSPISGHRSVSWYQQTPGQGLQFLFEYFSETQRNKGNFPGRFSGRQFSNSRSEMNVSTLELGDSALYLCASSPKTTPGTEAFFGQGTRLTVV.

This chain joins TRBV7-7 and TRBJ2-5; 7 nucleotides match TRBD2. V lost 1 base and J lost 9; bases outside the gene matches: 8. The V gene's germline CDR1 is SSHAT and CDR2 FNYEAQ (reference sequence). This CDR3 has 14 residues. CDR3 in DNA: TGTGCCAGCAGCTTAGTTGGGGGGGAGACGGCCCAGTACTTC. Translating it yields CASSLVGGETAQYF.

The genes are TRBV10-3 and TRBJ1-1; 7 bases are a match to TRBD1. Germline CDR1 reads ENHRY; CDR2 reads SYGVKD. V trimming: 10 bases; J trimming: 2 bases; junction bases outside the gene matches: 13. This CDR3 contains 15 residues. The DNA for the CDR3 is TGTGCCAGCAGGGGGTCAGGGGGAGCTAACACTGAAGCTTTCTTT. Translated: CASRGSGGANTEAFF.

Notes on this clone: This specimen includes other DNA sequences encoding the same CDR3. This chain links TRBV29-1 with TRBJ2-3; D is perhaps TRBD1 or TRBD2 (5 bases each). CDR1 is SQVTM, CDR2 ANQGSEA, per germline. This CDR3 has 12 amino acids. V lost 0 bases and J 5 bases, leaving 6 bases between the germline ends. This CDR3 is CSVEDGGDTQYF. The CDR3, as DNA: TGCAGCGTTGAAGATGGGGGAGATACGCAGTATTTT.

This clone was detected a few times. Other DNA sequences of this sample code for an identical CDR3. V and J are TRBV29-1 and TRBJ2-2, with 8 bases identical to TRBD1. V shed 6 bases, J shed 0 bases, and the junction held 3 bases outside the gene matches. CDR3 length: 14 amino acids. From germline, CDR1 is SQVTM and CDR2 ANQGSEA. CDR3 loop: CSVRTGTNTGELFF. CDR3 in DNA: TGCAGCGTCAGGACAGGGACGAACACCGGGGAGCTGTTTTTT.

The rearrangement links TRBV10-3 to TRBJ2-6; D possibly uses TRBD1 or TRBD2 (5 bases each). The V gene's germline CDR1 is ENHRY and CDR2 SYGVKD. Trimming shortened V by 0 bases and J by 0 bases, and 9 bases separated the two germline ends. CDR3 size: 17 residues. The CDR3 DNA follows: TGTGCCATCAGTGAGTCGTTCGGGGCCTCTGGGGCCAACGTCCTGACTTTC. Its protein product is CAISESFGASGANVLTF.

This clone has a handful of counts. The V gene is TRBV5-1, the J gene TRBJ2-7; D is ambiguous. This CDR3 is built from 14 residues. Trimming pared 0 bases from V and 2 bases from J, leaving 9 bases between. Looked up from germline, CDR1 is SGHRS and CDR2 is YFSETQ. The CDR3 region is CASSLGQAAYEQYF. CDR3 DNA: TGCGCCAGCAGCTTGGGGCAGGCCGCCTACGAGCAGTACTTC. Filled out from reference TRBV5-1 and TRBJ2-7, the complete variable domain reads KAGVTQTPRYLIKTRGQQVTLSCSPISGHRSVSWYQQTPGQGLQFLFEYFSETQRNKGNFPGRFSGRQFSNSRSEMNVSTLELGDSALYLCASSLGQAAYEQYFGPGTRLTVT.

The chain recombines TRBV4-1 with TRBJ2-7; D is undetermined. Germline-derived CDR1 and CDR2 are MGHRA and YSYEKL. The CDR3 consists of 15 residues. V shed 3 bases and J shed 0 bases, with 12 bases lying between them. This CDR3 reads CASSHGSVASYEQYF. For the CDR3, the DNA is TGCGCCAGCAGCCACGGCAGTGTCGCCTCCTACGAGCAGTACTTC.

This clone was seen only a few times. The chain is built from TRBV7-2 and TRBJ2-5; tentative D call: TRBD2 (6 bases). Germline V gene data show CDR1 as SGHTA and CDR2 as FQGNSA. The V end lost 3 bases, the J end lost 3 bases, and 11 bases lay between the germline ends. The CDR3 contains 14 residues. DNA of the CDR3: TGTGCCAGCAGCTTCTACGGGAGCGAAGAGACCCAGTACTTC. It specifies CASSFYGSEETQYF.

J is TRBJ2-2 and V is TRBV5-6, with 7 bases that match TRBD2. The germline V gene has CDR1 SGHDT and CDR2 YYEEEE. The CDR3 is made up of 15 amino acids. V gave up 4 bases and J gave up 1 base; unmatched junction bases: 4. CDR3 in DNA: TGTGCCAGCAGCATATTAGCGGGGAACACCGGGGAGCTGTTTTTT. This sequence encodes CASSILAGNTGELFF. Together with reference TRBV5-6 and TRBJ2-2, the CDR3 gives the full variable domain: DAGVTQSPTHLIKTRGQQVTLRCSPKSGHDTVSWYQQALGQGPQFIFQYYEEEERQRGNFPDRFSGHQFPNYSSELNVNALLLGDSALYLCASSILAGNTGELFFGEGSRLTVL.

This clone has more than one count but fewer than ten. V gene TRBV5-5 combines with J gene TRBJ1-5; D gene ambiguous. Trimming took off 5 bases at V and 2 bases at J, with 14 bases between the two ends. The CDR3 is 15 residues long. Germline assignment: CDR1 SGHKS and CDR2 YYEKEE (reference sequence). CDR3 sequence reads: CASSPAFPGNQPQHF. The DNA of the CDR3 is TGTGCCAGCAGTCCTGCTTTTCCGGGCAATCAGCCCCAGCATTTT.

This clone has a count of ten or more. DNA for the CDR3: TGTGCCAGCAGTGGGACAGGCAGGAACACCGGGGAGCTGTTTTTT. Its translation is CASSGTGRNTGELFF. The rearrangement uses TRBV2 and TRBJ2-2; 7 bases are shared with TRBD1. This CDR3 has 15 amino acids. V lost 4 bases and J lost 1; bases outside the gene matches: 3. Per the germline V gene, CDR1 is SNHLY and CDR2 is FYNNEI.

The table lists this clone with a few counts. The V gene is TRBV29-1, the J gene TRBJ2-7; 11 nucleotides agree with TRBD2. CDR1 is SQVTM and CDR2 is ANQGSEA in the germline V gene. The CDR3 spans 12 residues. V shed 4 bases and J 7 bases; nucleotides not matched to a gene: 3. As DNA, the CDR3 is TGCAGCGTTGGACTAGCGGGATGGGAGCAGTACTTC. Translated, it gives CSVGLAGWEQYF.